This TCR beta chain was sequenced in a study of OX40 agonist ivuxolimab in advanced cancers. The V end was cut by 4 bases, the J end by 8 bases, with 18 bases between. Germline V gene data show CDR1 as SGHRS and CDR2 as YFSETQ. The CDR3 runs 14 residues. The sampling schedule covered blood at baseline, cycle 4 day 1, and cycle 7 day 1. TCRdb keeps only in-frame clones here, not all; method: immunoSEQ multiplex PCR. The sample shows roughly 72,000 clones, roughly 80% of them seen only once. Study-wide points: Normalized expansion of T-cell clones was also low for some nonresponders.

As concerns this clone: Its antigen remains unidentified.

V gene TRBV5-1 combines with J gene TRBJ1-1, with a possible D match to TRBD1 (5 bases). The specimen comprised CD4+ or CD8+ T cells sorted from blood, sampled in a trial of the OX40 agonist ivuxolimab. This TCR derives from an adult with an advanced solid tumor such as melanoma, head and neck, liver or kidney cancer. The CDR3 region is CASSGQPGTAEAFF. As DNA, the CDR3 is TGCGCCAGCAGCGGCCAGCCCGGGACCGCGGAAGCTTTCTTT.